This section outlines one T cell receptor beta chain sequence together with its context. Between the trimmed V and J ends, which lost 4 bases and 7 bases, there was a span of 17 bases. The CDR3 is 15 residues long. Germline assignment: CDR1 MNHEY and CDR2 SVGAGI. This entry comes from a study of control samples from healthy donors and cancer patients. This table comes from immunoSEQ multiplex PCR, and its TCRdb copy is limited to in-frame clones, with some not included. The data hold about 150,000 clones, with roughly 94% observed a single time. Sample: PBMCs. This chain joins TRBV6-5 and TRBJ2-1, with D tentatively TRBD1 (6 bases). The origin of this receptor is a man aged 55 to 70 with colorectal cancer. CDR3 coding DNA: TGTGCCAGCAGTTTACACAGGGTGATCGGGAATGAGCAGTTCTTC. Translated: CASSLHRVIGNEQFF.